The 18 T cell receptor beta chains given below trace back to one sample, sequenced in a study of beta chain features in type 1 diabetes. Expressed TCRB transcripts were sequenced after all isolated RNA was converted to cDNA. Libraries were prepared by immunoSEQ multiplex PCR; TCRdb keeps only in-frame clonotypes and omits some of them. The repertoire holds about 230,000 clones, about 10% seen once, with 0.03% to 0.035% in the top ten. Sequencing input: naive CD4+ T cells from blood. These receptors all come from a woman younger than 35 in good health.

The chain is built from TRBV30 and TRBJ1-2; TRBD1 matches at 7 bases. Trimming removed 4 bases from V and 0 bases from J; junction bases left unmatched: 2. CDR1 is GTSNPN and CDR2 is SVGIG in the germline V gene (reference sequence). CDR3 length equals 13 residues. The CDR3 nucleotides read TGTGCCTGGACGGGACAGTCTAACTATGGCTACACCTTC. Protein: CAWTGQSNYGYTF.

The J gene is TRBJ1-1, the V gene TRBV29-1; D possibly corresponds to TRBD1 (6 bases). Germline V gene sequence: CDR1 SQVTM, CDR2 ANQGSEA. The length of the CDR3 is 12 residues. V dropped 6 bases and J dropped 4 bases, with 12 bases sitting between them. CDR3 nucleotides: TGCAGCGTCAGGGGTCCCAGCACTGAAGCTTTCTTT. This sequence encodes CSVRGPSTEAFF.

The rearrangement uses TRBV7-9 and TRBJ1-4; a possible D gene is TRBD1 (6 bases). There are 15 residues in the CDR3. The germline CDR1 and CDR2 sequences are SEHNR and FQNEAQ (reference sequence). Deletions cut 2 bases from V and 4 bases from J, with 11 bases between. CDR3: CASSLRTDYNEKLFF. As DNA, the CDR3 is TGTGCCAGCAGCTTACGGACAGACTATAATGAAAAACTGTTTTTT.

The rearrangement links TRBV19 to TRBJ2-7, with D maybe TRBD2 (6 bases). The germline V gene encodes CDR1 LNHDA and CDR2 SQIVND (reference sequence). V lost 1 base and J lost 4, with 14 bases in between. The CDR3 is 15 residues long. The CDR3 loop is CASSIGGRGSYEQYF. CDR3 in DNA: TGTGCCAGTAGTATAGGAGGCCGGGGGAGTTACGAGCAGTACTTC.

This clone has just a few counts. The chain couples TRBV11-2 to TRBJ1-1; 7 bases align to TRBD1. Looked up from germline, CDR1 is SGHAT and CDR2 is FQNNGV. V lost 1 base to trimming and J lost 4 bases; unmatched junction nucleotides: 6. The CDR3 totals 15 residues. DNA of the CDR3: TGTGCCAGCAGCTTAGCTCGAACAGGGGTCACTGAAGCTTTCTTT. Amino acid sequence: CASSLARTGVTEAFF.

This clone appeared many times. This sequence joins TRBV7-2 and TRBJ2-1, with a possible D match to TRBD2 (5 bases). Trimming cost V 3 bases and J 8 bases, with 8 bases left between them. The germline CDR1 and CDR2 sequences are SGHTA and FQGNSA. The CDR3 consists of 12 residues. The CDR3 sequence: CASSFGVDEQFF. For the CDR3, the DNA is TGTGCCAGCAGCTTCGGGGTGGATGAGCAGTTCTTC.

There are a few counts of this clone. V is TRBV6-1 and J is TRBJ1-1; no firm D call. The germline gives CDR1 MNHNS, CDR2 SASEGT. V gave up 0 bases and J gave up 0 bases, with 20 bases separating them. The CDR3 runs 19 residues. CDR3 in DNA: TGTGCCAGCAGTGAAGCGCTTCGTAAGACAACCCAACTGAACACTGAAGCTTTCTTT. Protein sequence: CASSEALRKTTQLNTEAFF.

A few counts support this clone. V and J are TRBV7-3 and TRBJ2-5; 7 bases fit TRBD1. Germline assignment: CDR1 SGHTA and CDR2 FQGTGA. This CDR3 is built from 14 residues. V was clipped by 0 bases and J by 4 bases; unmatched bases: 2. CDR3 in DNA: TGTGCCAGCAGCTTAACCCCAGGGGGAGAGACCCAGTACTTC. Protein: CASSLTPGGETQYF.

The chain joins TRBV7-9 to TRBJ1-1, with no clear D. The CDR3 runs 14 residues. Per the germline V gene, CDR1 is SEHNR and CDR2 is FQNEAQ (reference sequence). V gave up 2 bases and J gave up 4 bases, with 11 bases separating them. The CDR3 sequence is CASSLQAPVTEAFF. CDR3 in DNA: TGTGCCAGCAGCTTACAGGCCCCGGTCACTGAAGCTTTCTTT.

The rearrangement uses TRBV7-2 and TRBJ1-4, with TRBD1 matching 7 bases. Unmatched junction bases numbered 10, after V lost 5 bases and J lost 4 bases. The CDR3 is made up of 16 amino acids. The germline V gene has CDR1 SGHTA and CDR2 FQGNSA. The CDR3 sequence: CASSMGQNRINEKLFF. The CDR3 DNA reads TGTGCCAGCAGCATGGGACAGAACAGGATTAATGAAAAACTGTTTTTT.

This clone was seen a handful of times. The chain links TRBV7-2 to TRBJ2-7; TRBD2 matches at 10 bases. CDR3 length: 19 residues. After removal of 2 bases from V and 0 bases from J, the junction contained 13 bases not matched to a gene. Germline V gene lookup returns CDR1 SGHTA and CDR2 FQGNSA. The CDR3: CASSLKMGLAGVSSYEQYF. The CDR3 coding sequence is TGTGCCAGCAGCTTAAAGATGGGGCTAGCGGGAGTCAGCTCCTACGAGCAGTACTTC. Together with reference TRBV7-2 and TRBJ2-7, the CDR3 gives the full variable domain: GAGVSQSPSNKVTEKGKDVELRCDPISGHTALYWYRQSLGQGLEFLIYFQGNSAPDKSGLPSDRFSAERTGGSVSTLTIQRTQQEDSAVYLCASSLKMGLAGVSSYEQYFGPGTRLTVT.

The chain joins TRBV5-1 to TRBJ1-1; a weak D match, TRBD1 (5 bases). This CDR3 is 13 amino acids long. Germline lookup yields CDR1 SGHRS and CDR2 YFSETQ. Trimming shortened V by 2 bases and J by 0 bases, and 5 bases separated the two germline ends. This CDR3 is CASSLGVNTEAFF. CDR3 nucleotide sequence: TGCGCCAGCAGCTTAGGGGTGAACACTGAAGCTTTCTTT.

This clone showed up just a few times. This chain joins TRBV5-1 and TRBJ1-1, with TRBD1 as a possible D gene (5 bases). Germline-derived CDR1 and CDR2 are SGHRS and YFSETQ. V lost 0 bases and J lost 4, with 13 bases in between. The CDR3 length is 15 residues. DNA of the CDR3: TGCGCCAGCAGCTTGGTAGAAGGGGTGAGCACTGAAGCTTTCTTT. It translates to CASSLVEGVSTEAFF. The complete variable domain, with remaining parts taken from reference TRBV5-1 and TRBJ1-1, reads KAGVTQTPRYLIKTRGQQVTLSCSPISGHRSVSWYQQTPGQGLQFLFEYFSETQRNKGNFPGRFSGRQFSNSRSEMNVSTLELGDSALYLCASSLVEGVSTEAFFGQGTRLTVV.

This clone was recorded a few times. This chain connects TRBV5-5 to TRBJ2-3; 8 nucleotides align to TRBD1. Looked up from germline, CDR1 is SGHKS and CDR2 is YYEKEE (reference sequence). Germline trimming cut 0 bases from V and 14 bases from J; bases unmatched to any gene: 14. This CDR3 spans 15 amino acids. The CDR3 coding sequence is TGTGCCAGCAGCTTGGCGACAGGGGATACATGGGCAGGGTATTTT. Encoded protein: CASSLATGDTWAGYF.

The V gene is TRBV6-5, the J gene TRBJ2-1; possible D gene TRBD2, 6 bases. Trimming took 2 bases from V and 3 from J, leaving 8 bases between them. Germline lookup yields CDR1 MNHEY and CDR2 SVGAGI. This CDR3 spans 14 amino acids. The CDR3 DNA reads TGTGCCAGCAGTTACAGGGGACTCTACAATGAGCAGTTCTTC. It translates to CASSYRGLYNEQFF.

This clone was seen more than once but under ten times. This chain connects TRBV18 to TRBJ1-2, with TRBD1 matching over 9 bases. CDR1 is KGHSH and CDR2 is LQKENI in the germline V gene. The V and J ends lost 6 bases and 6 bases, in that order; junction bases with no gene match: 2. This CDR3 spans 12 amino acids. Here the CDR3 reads CASSRTGDGYTF. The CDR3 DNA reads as TGTGCCAGCTCGAGGACAGGGGATGGCTACACCTTC.

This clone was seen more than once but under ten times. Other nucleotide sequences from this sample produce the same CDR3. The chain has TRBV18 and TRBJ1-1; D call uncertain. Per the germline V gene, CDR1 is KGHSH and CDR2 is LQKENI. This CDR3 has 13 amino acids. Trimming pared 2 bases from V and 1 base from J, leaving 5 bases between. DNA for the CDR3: TGTGCCAGCTCACCAACAGAGAACACTGAAGCTTTCTTT. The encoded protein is CASSPTENTEAFF.

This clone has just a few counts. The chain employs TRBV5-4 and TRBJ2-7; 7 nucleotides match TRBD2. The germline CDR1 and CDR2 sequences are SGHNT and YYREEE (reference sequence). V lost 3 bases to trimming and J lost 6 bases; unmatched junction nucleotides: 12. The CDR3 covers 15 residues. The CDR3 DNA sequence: TGTGCCAGCAGCTCTCCTAGCGGAGGCTGGGGCGAGCAGTACTTC. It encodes CASSSPSGGWGEQYF. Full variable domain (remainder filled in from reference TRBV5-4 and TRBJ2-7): ETGVTQSPTHLIKTRGQQVTLRCSSQSGHNTVSWYQQALGQGPQFIFQYYREEENGRGNFPPRFSGLQFPNYSSELNVNALELDDSALYLCASSSPSGGWGEQYFGPGTRLTVT.